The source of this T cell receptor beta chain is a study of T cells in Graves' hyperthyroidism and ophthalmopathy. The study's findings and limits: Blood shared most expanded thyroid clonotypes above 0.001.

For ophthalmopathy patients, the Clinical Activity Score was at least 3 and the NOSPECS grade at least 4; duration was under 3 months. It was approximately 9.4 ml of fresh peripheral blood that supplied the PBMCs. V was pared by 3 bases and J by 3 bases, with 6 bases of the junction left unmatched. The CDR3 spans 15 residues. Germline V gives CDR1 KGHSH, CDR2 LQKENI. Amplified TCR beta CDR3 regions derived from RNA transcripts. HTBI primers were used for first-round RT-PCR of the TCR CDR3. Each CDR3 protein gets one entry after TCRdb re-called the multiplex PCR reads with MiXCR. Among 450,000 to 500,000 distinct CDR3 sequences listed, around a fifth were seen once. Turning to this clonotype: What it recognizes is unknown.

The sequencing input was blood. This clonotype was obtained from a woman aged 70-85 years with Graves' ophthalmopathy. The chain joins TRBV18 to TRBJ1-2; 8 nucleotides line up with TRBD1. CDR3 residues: CASSPGTGNYYGYTF. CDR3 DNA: TGTGCCAGCTCACCCGGGACAGGAAATTACTATGGCTACACCTTC.